The 30 T cell receptor beta chains listed next were all sequenced from one sample in a study of shared clonotypes between healthy human individuals. CD45RO-negative CD8 cells positively selected for CCR7 made up the naive population, which excluded terminally differentiated effector memory CD45RA+ cells. TCRdb's table, derived via immunoSEQ multiplex PCR, lists solely in-frame clones and lacks some. The sample has about 2 million clones, approximately 94% seen once. Sequenced input: naive CD8+ T cells sorted from blood. Receptors were obtained from a young man in good health.

This CDR3 reads CASSPGQGGQPQHF. The CDR3 DNA is TGTGCCAGCAGCCCTGGACAGGGAGGGCAGCCCCAGCATTTT. This chain connects TRBV14 to TRBJ1-5; 8 bases align to TRBD1. J lost 7 bases, V lost 4 bases, and 6 bases had no gene match. The length of the CDR3 is 14 residues. CDR1 is SGHDN, CDR2 FVKESK, per germline.

Details on this clone: Other DNA sequences from this sample encode an identical CDR3 as well. The rearrangement links TRBV5-4 to TRBJ2-3; 9 positions agree with TRBD2. The germline V gene encodes CDR1 SGHNT and CDR2 YYREEE (reference sequence). CDR3 size: 15 residues. V trimming: 2 bases; J trimming: 3 bases; junction bases outside the gene matches: 4. CDR3 region: CASSLGGGVTDTQYF. DNA for the CDR3: TGTGCCAGCAGCTTAGGCGGGGGGGTGACAGATACGCAGTATTTT.

The chain combines TRBV13 with TRBJ1-2; unclear D gene. V was clipped by 1 base and J by 3 bases, with 9 bases between them. This CDR3 spans 14 amino acids. Germline V lookup: CDR1 PRHDT, CDR2 FYEKMQ (reference sequence). CDR3: CASSLAQYDYGYTF. DNA of the CDR3: TGTGCCAGCAGCTTAGCTCAGTATGACTATGGCTACACCTTC.

This chain uses TRBV7-9 with TRBJ1-5, with 10 bases identical to TRBD1. Germline V gene data show CDR1 as SEHNR and CDR2 as FQNEAQ (reference sequence). J gave up 4 bases and V 4 bases, and 7 bases lay outside the gene matches. The CDR3 consists of 16 residues. In DNA, the CDR3 is TGTGCCAGCAGCTCCGGGACAGGGGCCCCGAATCAGCCCCAGCATTTT. Its translation: CASSSGTGAPNQPQHF.

V is TRBV7-9 and J is TRBJ1-1, with D uncertain. This CDR3 has 13 residues. Trimming cost V 6 bases and J 2 bases, with 10 bases left between them. CDR1 is SEHNR and CDR2 is FQNEAQ in the germline V gene (reference sequence). The CDR3: CASRLGFNTEAFF. The CDR3 DNA reads TGTGCCAGCAGACTCGGTTTCAACACTGAAGCTTTCTTT.

The chain is built from TRBV28 and TRBJ1-1; maybe TRBD1 (5 bases). The CDR3 has 12 amino acids. CDR1 MDHEN and CDR2 SYDVKM come from the germline V gene. The germline V and J ends were trimmed by 6 bases and 11 bases, with 16 bases remaining between them. Written as DNA, the CDR3 is TGTGCCAGCAGCCCAGCGGCAGGGTGGGCTTTCTTT. As protein: CASSPAAGWAFF.

The chain joins TRBV6-5 to TRBJ1-2, with D unresolved. Per the germline V gene, CDR1 is MNHEY and CDR2 is SVGAGI. This CDR3 is 14 amino acids long. Trimming shortened V by 6 bases and J by 8 bases, and 19 bases separated the two germline ends. CDR3 bases: TGTGCCAGCAGCCAGGACGCGCGCGGAGGCGGCTACACCTTC. As protein: CASSQDARGGGYTF.

A word on this clone: The same CDR3 arises from other DNA sequences in this sample as well. The CDR3 loop reads CASSFQPGQGAREQYF. The CDR3 DNA reads as TGTGCCAGCAGCTTTCAGCCGGGGCAGGGGGCGAGGGAGCAGTACTTC. The V and J genes are TRBV7-9 and TRBJ2-7; 8 nucleotides match TRBD1. CDR1 SEHNR and CDR2 FQNEAQ come from the germline V gene (reference sequence). V trimming: 3 bases; J trimming: 7 bases; junction bases outside the gene matches: 14. The CDR3 loop spans 16 amino acids.

This clone appeared a single time. This sequence joins TRBV5-6 and TRBJ2-7; no firm D call. CDR1 is SGHDT, CDR2 YYEEEE, per germline. Trimming cost V 4 bases and J 3 bases, with 14 bases left between them. The CDR3 spans 14 residues. DNA for the CDR3: TGTGCCAGCAGCCCAAGATCAGGTTACTACGAGCAGTACTTC. Residues: CASSPRSGYYEQYF.

The rearrangement links TRBV13 to TRBJ1-6; a possible D gene is TRBD1 (5 bases). The germline V gene encodes CDR1 PRHDT and CDR2 FYEKMQ (reference sequence). This CDR3 has 19 amino acids. Trimming removed 6 bases from V and 0 bases from J, with 21 bases in between. The CDR3 sequence: CASSSREQESSSYNSPLHF. CDR3 DNA sequence: TGTGCCAGCAGTTCCCGGGAACAGGAGTCCTCCTCCTATAATTCACCCCTCCACTTT.

The chain employs TRBV5-6 and TRBJ1-3; D gene unclear. Germline-derived CDR1 and CDR2 are SGHDT and YYEEEE. The V end was cut by 2 bases, the J end by 11 bases, with 11 bases between. The CDR3 runs 12 residues. The DNA of the CDR3 is TGTGCCAGCAGCTTCGGGTCTTACGCCATATATTTT. This gives the protein CASSFGSYAIYF.

The chain recombines TRBV5-6 with TRBJ2-7; tentatively, D is TRBD1 (6 bases). Germline V gene sequence: CDR1 SGHDT, CDR2 YYEEEE. The germline V and J ends were trimmed by 3 bases and 0 bases, with 19 bases remaining between them. This CDR3 spans 17 amino acids. The DNA of the CDR3 is TGTGCCAGCAGCTGGGGGCCCGTTTCCGCAATCTCCTACGAGCAGTACTTC. Translating gives CASSWGPVSAISYEQYF.

The V call is TRBV7-9, the J call TRBJ2-7; TRBD2 is a possible D gene (5 bases). CDR3 size: 13 residues. Germline V CDR1 and CDR2: SEHNR, FQNEAQ (reference sequence). The V end was cut by 4 bases, the J end by 0 bases, with 7 bases between. For the CDR3, the DNA is TGTGCCAGCAGCTATGGAGGCTCCTACGAGCAGTACTTC. Protein sequence: CASSYGGSYEQYF.

In the case of this clone: The same CDR3 also results from other DNA sequences found in this sample. The chain employs TRBV2 and TRBJ2-7; D uncertain. This CDR3 contains 11 residues. The V end was cut by 3 bases, the J end by 2 bases, with 2 bases between. The V gene's germline CDR1 is SNHLY and CDR2 FYNNEI. Here the CDR3 reads CASSDPYEQYF. As DNA, the CDR3 is TGTGCCAGCAGTGACCCCTACGAGCAGTACTTC.

This chain connects TRBV5-4 to TRBJ1-1; D is possibly TRBD1 (6 bases). The germline CDR1 and CDR2 sequences are SGHNT and YYREEE (reference sequence). The germline V and J ends were trimmed by 2 bases and 4 bases, with 9 bases remaining between them. The CDR3 has 13 residues. CDR3 residues: CASSLRGATEAFF. CDR3 nucleotides: TGTGCCAGCAGCTTACGGGGGGCCACTGAAGCTTTCTTT.

As to this clone: Other nucleotide sequences from this sample produce the same CDR3. This sequence joins TRBV6-5 and TRBJ1-1; D might be TRBD1 (6 bases). The CDR3 loop spans 13 amino acids. CDR1 and CDR2 from the germline V gene are MNHEY and SVGAGI. Deletions cut 5 bases from V and 0 bases from J, with 7 bases between. The CDR3 protein is CASSRTVNTEAFF. DNA for the CDR3: TGTGCCAGCAGTCGGACAGTGAACACTGAAGCTTTCTTT.

This clone was seen a single time. The chain has TRBV10-3 and TRBJ2-1; 14 nucleotides align to TRBD2. The CDR3 contains 15 residues. The germline V gene encodes CDR1 ENHRY and CDR2 SYGVKD. The J segment lost 8 bases and the V segment lost 6 bases, leaving 6 bases of the junction unmatched. The CDR3 nucleotides are TGTGCCATCAGGGGACTAGCGGGAGTTGTAGATGAGCAGTTCTTC. This sequence encodes CAIRGLAGVVDEQFF.

The chain uses TRBV5-8 and TRBJ1-6; 7 positions match TRBD1. The length of the CDR3 is 16 residues. Trimming took 2 bases from V and 5 from J; bases not matched to a gene: 7. The germline V gene encodes CDR1 SGHTS and CDR2 YDEGEE. CDR3: CASSFTRQGHNSPLHF. DNA of the CDR3: TGTGCCAGCAGCTTCACCCGACAGGGCCATAATTCACCCCTCCACTTT. The entire variable domain, with the rest obtained from reference TRBV5-8 and TRBJ1-6, is as follows: EAGVTQSPTHLIKTRGQQATLRCSPISGHTSVYWYQQALGLGLQFLLWYDEGEERNRGNFPPRFSGRQFPNYSSELNVNALELEDSALYLCASSFTRQGHNSPLHFGNGTRLTVT.

This chain connects TRBV19 to TRBJ2-1, with D hard to call. V lost 8 bases and J lost 9, with 5 bases in between. Germline V gene sequence: CDR1 LNHDA, CDR2 SQIVND (reference sequence). The CDR3 sequence is 9 residues long. CDR3 nucleotide sequence: TGTGCCAGTGGTGTTGAGCAGTTCTTC. Protein: CASGVEQFF.

The V gene is TRBV11-2, the J gene TRBJ2-2; no clear D gene. Trimming cost V 1 base and J 0 bases, with 6 bases left between them. The germline CDR1 and CDR2 sequences are SGHAT and FQNNGV. The length of the CDR3 is 15 residues. The DNA of the CDR3 is TGTGCCAGCAGCTTAGTAGTCGCGAACACCGGGGAGCTGTTTTTT. This translates into CASSLVVANTGELFF.

The table lists this clone with a count of one. The chain carries TRBV2 and TRBJ1-6; D gene uncertain. This CDR3 comprises 14 residues. Per germline, CDR1 SNHLY and CDR2 FYNNEI. V was cut by 2 bases and J by 9 bases, with 11 bases left in between. Written as DNA, the CDR3 is TGTGCCAGCAGTGAAACCCTAGTGTCTTCACCCCTCCACTTT. Its translation: CASSETLVSSPLHF. Based on the CDR3 plus reference TRBV2 and TRBJ1-6, the full variable domain is EPEVTQTPSHQVTQMGQEVILRCVPISNHLYFYWYRQILGQKVEFLVSFYNNEISEKSEIFDDQFSVERPDGSNFTLKIRSTKLEDSAMYFCASSETLVSSPLHFGNGTRLTVT.

V and J are TRBV5-5 and TRBJ1-4, with a weak D call TRBD1 (5 bases). The CDR3 is made up of 16 amino acids. Germline V gene data show CDR1 as SGHKS and CDR2 as YYEKEE (reference sequence). V lost 4 bases and J lost 3, with 16 bases in between. CDR3 sequence (DNA): TGTGCCAGCAGCCGTGGCGGCGGGGACCCTAATGAAAAACTGTTTTTT. Its translation: CASSRGGGDPNEKLFF.

Concerning this clone itself: Additional DNA sequences in this sample encode the identical CDR3. V is TRBV7-9 and J is TRBJ2-7; D might be TRBD1 (5 bases). The ends were cut back, 5 bases at V and 0 bases at J, with 11 bases in the middle. This CDR3 contains 14 residues. Per the germline V gene, CDR1 is SEHNR and CDR2 is FQNEAQ (reference sequence). This chain's CDR3 is CASSPDSNSYEQYF. As DNA, the CDR3 is TGTGCCAGCAGCCCCGACAGCAACTCCTACGAGCAGTACTTC. Variable domain in full (rest from reference TRBV7-9 and TRBJ2-7): DTGVSQNPRHKITKRGQNVTFRCDPISEHNRLYWYRQTLGQGPEFLTYFQNEAQLEKSRLLSDRFSAERPKGSFSTLEIQRTEQGDSAMYLCASSPDSNSYEQYFGPGTRLTVT.

The V and J genes are TRBV14 and TRBJ1-6; TRBD1 matches 7 bases. CDR3 length: 11 amino acids. Germline CDR1 and CDR2: SGHDN and FVKESK. J lost 15 bases, V lost 3 bases, and 2 bases had no gene match. CDR3 sequence reads: CASSQGQLLHF. The CDR3 nucleotides are TGTGCCAGCAGCCAGGGACAGCTCCTCCACTTT.

This clone has a handful of counts. Different DNA sequences within this sample yield the same CDR3. CDR3 DNA: TGCGCCAGCAGCTTTAATACCGGGGAGCTGTTTTTT. Protein sequence: CASSFNTGELFF. The chain has TRBV5-1 and TRBJ2-2; D not certain. The CDR3 loop spans 12 amino acids. Germline CDR1 and CDR2: SGHRS and YFSETQ. Trimming cost V 2 bases and J 5 bases, with 4 bases left between them.

The genes are TRBV28 and TRBJ1-5, with 7 bases identical to TRBD1. Germline trimming cut 7 bases from V and 0 bases from J; bases unmatched to any gene: 9. The CDR3 totals 16 residues. The germline CDR1 and CDR2 sequences are MDHEN and SYDVKM. The CDR3, as DNA: TGTGCCAGCACCCTACCGGGGACAGATAGCAATCAGCCCCAGCATTTT. Translation gives CASTLPGTDSNQPQHF.

This sequence joins TRBV5-4 and TRBJ1-2; 8 bases are shared with TRBD1. Germline-derived CDR1 and CDR2 are SGHNT and YYREEE (reference sequence). J lost 6 bases, V lost 4 bases, and 5 bases had no gene match. The CDR3 is 13 amino acids. The CDR3 nucleotides are TGTGCCAGCAGCCGACAGGGGCCGGATGGCTACACCTTC. Protein: CASSRQGPDGYTF.

The rearrangement joins TRBV9 to TRBJ1-1, with 7 bases aligning to TRBD1. Germline V gene lookup returns CDR1 SGDLS and CDR2 YYNGEE. The CDR3 runs 15 residues. The ends lost 3 bases at V and 2 bases at J; junction bases unmatched: 7. CDR3 in amino acids: CASSAQGGLNTEAFF. CDR3 coding DNA: TGTGCCAGCAGCGCCCAGGGGGGCCTCAACACTGAAGCTTTCTTT.

The rearrangement uses TRBV29-1 and TRBJ2-2; D gene ambiguous. V lost 5 bases to trimming and J lost 6 bases, with 7 bases between them. Germline loops: CDR1 SQVTM, CDR2 ANQGSEA. The CDR3 runs to 11 residues. CDR3 residues: CSVLFAGELFF. In DNA form, the CDR3 reads TGCAGCGTTTTGTTCGCCGGGGAGCTGTTTTTT.

V is TRBV30 and J is TRBJ2-3; D ambiguous. The CDR3 is 12 amino acids. Germline loops: CDR1 GTSNPN, CDR2 SVGIG (reference sequence). V lost 2 bases and J 2 bases, leaving 5 bases between the germline ends. CDR3 DNA sequence: TGTGCCTGGAGTTTTCTCACAGATACGCAGTATTTT. It yields the protein CAWSFLTDTQYF.